This TCR beta chain was sequenced during a study of T cell responses to AZD1222 COVID-19 vaccine. Study as a whole: Analyses pooled second doses at about 4 or about 12 weeks.

This CDR3 has 18 amino acids. From germline, CDR1 is MNHEY and CDR2 SMNVEV (reference sequence). J was trimmed by 0 bases and V by 4 bases; bases with no gene match: 12. Assay: immunoSEQ multiplex PCR; the TCRdb copy retains only in-frame clones and omits some. The sample yields some 90,000 clones, 70% to 90% seen once. This clone has a single count. Its antigen remains unknown. Study observations and caveats: Just a handful of AZD1222 recipients tested seropositive at baseline.

The specimen comprised peripheral blood, sampled on day 0 of AZD1222 vaccination. The chain employs TRBV27 and TRBJ1-1; the match to TRBD1 covers 9 bases. The source is an adult in good health. As DNA, the CDR3 is TGTGCCAGCAGTTCCTCACGGACAGGGGAAGCCATGAACACTGAAGCTTTCTTT. Protein: CASSSSRTGEAMNTEAFF.